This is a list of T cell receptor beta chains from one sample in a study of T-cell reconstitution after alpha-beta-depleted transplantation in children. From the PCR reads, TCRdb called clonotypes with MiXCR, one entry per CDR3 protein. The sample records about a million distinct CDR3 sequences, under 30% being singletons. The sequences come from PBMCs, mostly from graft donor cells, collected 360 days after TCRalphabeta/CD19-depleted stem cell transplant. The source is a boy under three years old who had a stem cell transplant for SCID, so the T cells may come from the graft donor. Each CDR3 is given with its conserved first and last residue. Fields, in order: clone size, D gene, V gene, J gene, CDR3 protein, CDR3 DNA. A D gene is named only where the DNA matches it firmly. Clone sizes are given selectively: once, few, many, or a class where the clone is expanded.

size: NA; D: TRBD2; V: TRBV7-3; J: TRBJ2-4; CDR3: CASSPRSGGLPNAAKNIQYF; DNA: TGTGCCAGCAGCCCCCGTTCGGGGGGACTGCCCAATGCAGCCAAAAACATTCAGTACTTC
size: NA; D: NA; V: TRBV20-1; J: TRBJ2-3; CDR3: CSAREKRASLTDTQYF; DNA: TGCAGTGCTAGAGAAAAGAGGGCCTCACTCACAGATACGCAGTATTTT
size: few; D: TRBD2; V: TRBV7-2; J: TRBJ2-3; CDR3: CASRPLAGSADTQYF; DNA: TGTGCCAGCAGGCCACTAGCGGGCAGCGCAGATACGCAGTATTTT
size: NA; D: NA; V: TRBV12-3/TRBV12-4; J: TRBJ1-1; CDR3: CASTYKGNTEAFF; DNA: TGTGCCAGCACGTACAAGGGGAACACTGAAGCTTTCTTT
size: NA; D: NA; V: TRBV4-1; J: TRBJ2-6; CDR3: CASSQLLGGSRGPTSGANVLTF; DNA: TGCGCCAGCAGCCAGCTATTGGGTGGTAGCAGGGGCCCTACCTCTGGGGCCAACGTCCTGACTTTC
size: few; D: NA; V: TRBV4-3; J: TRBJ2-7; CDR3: CASSQGAPYYEQYF; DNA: TGCGCCAGCAGCCAGGGGGCCCCTTACTACGAGCAGTACTTC
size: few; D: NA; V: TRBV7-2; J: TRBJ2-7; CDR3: CASSPEQGFAYEQYF; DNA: TGTGCCAGCAGCCCAGAACAGGGATTCGCCTACGAGCAGTACTTC
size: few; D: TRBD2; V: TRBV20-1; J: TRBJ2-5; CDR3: CSASPSGGGETQYF; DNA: TGCAGTGCTAGTCCTAGCGGGGGGGGAGAGACCCAGTACTTC
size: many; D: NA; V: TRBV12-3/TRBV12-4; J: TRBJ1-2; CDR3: CASSLGRGYTF; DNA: TGTGCCAGCAGTTTAGGACGGGGCTACACCTTC
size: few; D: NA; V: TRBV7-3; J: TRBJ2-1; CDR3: CASSLLPVLNPYNEQFF; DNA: TGTGCCAGCAGCTTATTGCCGGTCCTTAACCCCTACAATGAGCAGTTCTTC
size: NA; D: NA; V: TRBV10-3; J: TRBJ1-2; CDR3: CAISVDGHYGYTF; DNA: TGTGCCATCAGTGTCGACGGACACTATGGCTACACCTTC
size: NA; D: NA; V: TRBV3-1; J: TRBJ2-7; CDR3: CASSQDPWVREQYF; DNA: TGTGCCAGCAGCCAAGATCCTTGGGTCCGCGAGCAGTACTTC
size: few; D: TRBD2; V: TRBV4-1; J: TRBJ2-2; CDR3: CASSLRTSRTGELFF; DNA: TGCGCCAGCAGCCTAAGGACTAGCCGTACCGGGGAGCTGTTTTTT
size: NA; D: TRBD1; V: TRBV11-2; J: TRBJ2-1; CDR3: CASRPTPGQGTNEQFF; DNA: TGTGCCAGCAGACCGACTCCGGGACAGGGTACGAATGAGCAGTTCTTC
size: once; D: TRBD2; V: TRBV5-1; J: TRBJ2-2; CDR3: CASSLWTSGGAGELFF; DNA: TGCGCCAGCAGCTTGTGGACTAGCGGGGGGGCCGGGGAGCTGTTTTTT
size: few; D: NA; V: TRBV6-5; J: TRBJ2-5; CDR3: CASSYSTASSGETQYF; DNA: TGTGCCAGCAGTTACTCGACAGCCAGCAGCGGGGAGACCCAGTACTTC
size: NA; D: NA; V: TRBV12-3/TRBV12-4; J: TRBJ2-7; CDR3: CASSFTGIPSRPNYEQYF; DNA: TGTGCCAGCAGTTTTACAGGTATCCCCTCTCGTCCGAACTACGAGCAGTACTTC
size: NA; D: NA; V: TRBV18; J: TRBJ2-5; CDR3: CASSPTRGLQYF; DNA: TGTGCCAGCTCGCCTACAAGGGGTCTCCAGTACTTC
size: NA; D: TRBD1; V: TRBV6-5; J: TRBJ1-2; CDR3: CASSYLGQGDYGYTF; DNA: TGTGCCAGCAGTTACCTCGGACAGGGAGACTATGGCTACACCTTC
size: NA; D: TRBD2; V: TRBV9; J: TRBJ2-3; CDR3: CASRLAGESSTDTQYF; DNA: TGTGCCAGCAGACTAGCGGGGGAGTCTAGCACAGATACGCAGTATTTT
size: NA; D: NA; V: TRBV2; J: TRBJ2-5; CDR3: CASSWGLGVEETQYF; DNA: TGTGCCAGCAGTTGGGGACTGGGGGTCGAAGAGACCCAGTACTTC
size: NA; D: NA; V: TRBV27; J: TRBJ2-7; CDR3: CAIMRREQYF; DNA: TGTGCCATCATGAGGCGGGAGCAGTACTTC
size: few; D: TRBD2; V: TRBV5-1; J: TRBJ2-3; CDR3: CASSPTTSGGTDTQYF; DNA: TGCGCCAGCAGCCCGACGACTAGCGGGGGAACAGATACGCAGTATTTT
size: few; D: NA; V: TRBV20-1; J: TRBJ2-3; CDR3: CSASPPGQRVLDTQYF; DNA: TGCAGTGCCTCACCTCCGGGACAGCGGGTTTTAGATACGCAGTATTTT
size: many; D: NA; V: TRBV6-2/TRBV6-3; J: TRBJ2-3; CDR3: CASSYSISPTDTQYF; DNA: TGTGCCAGCAGTTACTCGATTAGCCCCACAGATACGCAGTATTTT
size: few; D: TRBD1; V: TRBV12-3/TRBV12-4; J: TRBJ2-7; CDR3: CASSFQAGGPYEQYF; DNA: TGTGCCAGCAGTTTCCAGGCAGGGGGTCCCTACGAGCAGTACTTC
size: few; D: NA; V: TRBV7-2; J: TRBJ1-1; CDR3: CASSPEPMNTEAFF; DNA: TGTGCCAGCAGCCCAGAGCCAATGAACACTGAAGCTTTCTTT
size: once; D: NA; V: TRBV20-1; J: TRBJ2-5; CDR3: CSARPPDSFQETQYF; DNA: TGCAGTGCTAGGCCCCCCGACAGCTTCCAAGAGACCCAGTACTTC
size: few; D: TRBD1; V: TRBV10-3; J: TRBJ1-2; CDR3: CAISDPGQAYGYTF; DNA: TGTGCCATCAGTGATCCGGGACAGGCTTATGGCTACACCTTC
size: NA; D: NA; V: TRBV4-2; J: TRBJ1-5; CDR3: CASSQDGYSNQPQHF; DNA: TGTGCCAGCAGCCAGGATGGCTATAGCAATCAGCCCCAGCATTTT
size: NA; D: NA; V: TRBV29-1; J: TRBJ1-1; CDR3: CSVEGPYRDTEAFF; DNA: TGCAGCGTTGAAGGTCCTTACAGGGACACTGAAGCTTTCTTT
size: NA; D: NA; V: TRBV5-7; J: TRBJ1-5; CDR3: CASSLFPSNQPQHF; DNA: TGTGCCAGCAGCTTGTTTCCCTCAAATCAGCCCCAGCATTTT
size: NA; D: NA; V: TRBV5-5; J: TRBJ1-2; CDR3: CASSLGDPYGYTF; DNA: TGTGCCAGCAGCTTGGGTGATCCCTATGGCTACACCTTC
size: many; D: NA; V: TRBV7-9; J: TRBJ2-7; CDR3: CASSLTGSFDEQYF; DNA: TGTGCCAGCAGCTTAACAGGGAGTTTCGACGAGCAGTACTTC
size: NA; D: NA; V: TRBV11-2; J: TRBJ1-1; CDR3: CASSLRNEAFF; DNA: TGTGCCAGCAGCCTGAGGAATGAAGCTTTCTTT
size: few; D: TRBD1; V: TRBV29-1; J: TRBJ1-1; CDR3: CSVGQVDTEAFF; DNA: TGCAGCGTGGGACAGGTGGACACTGAAGCTTTCTTT
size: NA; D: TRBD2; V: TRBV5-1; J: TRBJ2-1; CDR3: CASSSTTSGGKYNEQFF; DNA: TGCGCCAGCAGCTCAACCACTAGCGGGGGGAAATACAATGAGCAGTTCTTC
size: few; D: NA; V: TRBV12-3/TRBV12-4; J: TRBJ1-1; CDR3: CASRMDSLNTEAFF; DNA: TGTGCCAGCAGGATGGACAGCTTGAACACTGAAGCTTTCTTT
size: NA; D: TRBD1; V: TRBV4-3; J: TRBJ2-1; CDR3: CASSQDPGQSYNEQFF; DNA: TGCGCCAGCAGCCAAGACCCGGGACAGAGCTACAATGAGCAGTTCTTC
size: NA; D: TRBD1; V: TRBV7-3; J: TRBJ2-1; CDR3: CASSTYHYRQGAYNEQFF; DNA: TGTGCCAGCAGCACCTATCATTATCGGCAGGGGGCCTACAATGAGCAGTTCTTC
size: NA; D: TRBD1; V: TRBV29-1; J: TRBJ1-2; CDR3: CSGGQGIGYGYTF; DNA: TGCAGCGGGGGACAGGGGATCGGCTATGGCTACACCTTC
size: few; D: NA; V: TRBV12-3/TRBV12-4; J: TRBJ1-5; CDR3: CASRARPSNQPQHF; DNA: TGTGCCAGCAGGGCCAGACCTAGCAATCAGCCCCAGCATTTT
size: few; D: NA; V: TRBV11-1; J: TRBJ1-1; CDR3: CASSSSPGGSMNTEAFF; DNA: TGTGCCAGCAGCTCGTCCCCCGGGGGGTCGATGAACACTGAAGCTTTCTTT
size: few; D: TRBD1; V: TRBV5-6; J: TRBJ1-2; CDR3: CASSLGGQVGYGYTF; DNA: TGTGCCAGCAGCTTGGGCGGACAGGTCGGATATGGCTACACCTTC
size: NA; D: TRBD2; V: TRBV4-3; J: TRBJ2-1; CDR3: CASSLTSGLADEQFF; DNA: TGCGCCAGCAGCCTGACTAGCGGACTAGCCGATGAGCAGTTCTTC
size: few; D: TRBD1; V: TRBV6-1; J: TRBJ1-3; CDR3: CASSLRDRGNTTYF; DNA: TGTGCCAGCAGTCTCCGGGACAGGGGAAACACCACATATTTT
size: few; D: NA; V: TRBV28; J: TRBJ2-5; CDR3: CASSFRGSLGETQYF; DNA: TGTGCCAGCAGTTTTAGGGGGTCCCTGGGAGAGACCCAGTACTTC
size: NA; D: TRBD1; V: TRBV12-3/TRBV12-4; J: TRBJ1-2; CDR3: CASQDRDYGYTF; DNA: TGTGCCAGCCAGGACAGGGACTATGGCTACACCTTC
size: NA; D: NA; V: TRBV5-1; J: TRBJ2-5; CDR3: CASSPSGGGEETQYF; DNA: TGCGCCAGCAGCCCCTCAGGAGGGGGCGAGGAGACCCAGTACTTC
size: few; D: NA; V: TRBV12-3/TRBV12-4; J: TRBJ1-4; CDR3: CASSLGLKAGKLFF; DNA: TGTGCCAGCAGTTTGGGACTTAAGGCTGGAAAACTGTTTTTT
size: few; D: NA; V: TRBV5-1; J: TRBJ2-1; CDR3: CASSLGRSRGQFF; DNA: TGCGCCAGCAGCTTGGGCCGTTCGAGGGGACAGTTCTTC
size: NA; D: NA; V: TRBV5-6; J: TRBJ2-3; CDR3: CASSSFRRGTDTQYF; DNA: TGTGCCAGCAGCTCGTTCCGGAGGGGCACAGATACGCAGTATTTT